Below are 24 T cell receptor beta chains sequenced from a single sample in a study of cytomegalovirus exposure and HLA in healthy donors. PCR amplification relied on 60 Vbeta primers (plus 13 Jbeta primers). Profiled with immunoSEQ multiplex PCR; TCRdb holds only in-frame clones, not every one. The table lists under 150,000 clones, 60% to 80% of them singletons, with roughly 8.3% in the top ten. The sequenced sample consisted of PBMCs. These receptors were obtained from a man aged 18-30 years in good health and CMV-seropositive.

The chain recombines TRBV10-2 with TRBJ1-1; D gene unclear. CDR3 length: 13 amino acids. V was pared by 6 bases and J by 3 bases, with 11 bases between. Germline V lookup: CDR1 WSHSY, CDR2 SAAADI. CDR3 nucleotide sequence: TGCGCCAGCAGGGGCTTTTGGGACACTGAAGCTTTCTTT. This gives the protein CASRGFWDTEAFF.

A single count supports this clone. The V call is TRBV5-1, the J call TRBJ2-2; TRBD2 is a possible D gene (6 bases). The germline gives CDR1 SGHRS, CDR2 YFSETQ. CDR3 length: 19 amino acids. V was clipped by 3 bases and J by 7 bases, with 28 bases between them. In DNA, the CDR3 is TGCGCCAGCAGCTCTCAGAAACCCAGCCTTAAGGGGACTGGCGGGGAGCTGTTTTTT. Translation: CASSSQKPSLKGTGGELFF. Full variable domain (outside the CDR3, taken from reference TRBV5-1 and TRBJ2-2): KAGVTQTPRYLIKTRGQQVTLSCSPISGHRSVSWYQQTPGQGLQFLFEYFSETQRNKGNFPGRFSGRQFSNSRSEMNVSTLELGDSALYLCASSSQKPSLKGTGGELFFGEGSRLTVL.

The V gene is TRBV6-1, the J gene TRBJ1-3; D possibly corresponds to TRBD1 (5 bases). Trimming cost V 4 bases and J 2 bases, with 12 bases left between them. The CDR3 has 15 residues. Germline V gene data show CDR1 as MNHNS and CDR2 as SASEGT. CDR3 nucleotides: TGTGCCAGCAGTGTAACAGGCAGCCCTGGAAACACCATATATTTT. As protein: CASSVTGSPGNTIYF.

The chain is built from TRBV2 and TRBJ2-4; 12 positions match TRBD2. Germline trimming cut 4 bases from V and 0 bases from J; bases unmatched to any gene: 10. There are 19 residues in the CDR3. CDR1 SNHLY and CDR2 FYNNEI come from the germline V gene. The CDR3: CASSGWGLAGSLAKNIQYF. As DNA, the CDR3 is TGTGCCAGCAGTGGGTGGGGACTAGCGGGTAGCCTAGCCAAAAACATTCAGTACTTC.

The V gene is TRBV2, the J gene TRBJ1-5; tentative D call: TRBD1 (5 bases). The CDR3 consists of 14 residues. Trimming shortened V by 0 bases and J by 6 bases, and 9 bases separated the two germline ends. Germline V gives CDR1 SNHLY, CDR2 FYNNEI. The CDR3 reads CASSEAPGGQPQHF. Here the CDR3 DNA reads TGTGCCAGCAGTGAAGCGCCCGGGGGTCAGCCCCAGCATTTT.

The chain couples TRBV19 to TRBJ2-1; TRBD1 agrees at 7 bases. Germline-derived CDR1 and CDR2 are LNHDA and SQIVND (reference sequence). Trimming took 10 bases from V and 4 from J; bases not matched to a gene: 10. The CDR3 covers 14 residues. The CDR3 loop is CATHGDRSYNEQFF. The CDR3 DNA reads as TGTGCCACCCACGGGGACAGAAGTTACAATGAGCAGTTCTTC.

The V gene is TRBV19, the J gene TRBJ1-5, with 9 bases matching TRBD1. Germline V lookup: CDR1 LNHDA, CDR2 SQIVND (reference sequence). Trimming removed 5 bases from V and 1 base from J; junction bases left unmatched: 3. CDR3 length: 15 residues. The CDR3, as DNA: TGTGCCAGTAGTGGGGACAGGGTAAGCAATCAGCCCCAGCATTTT. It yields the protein CASSGDRVSNQPQHF.

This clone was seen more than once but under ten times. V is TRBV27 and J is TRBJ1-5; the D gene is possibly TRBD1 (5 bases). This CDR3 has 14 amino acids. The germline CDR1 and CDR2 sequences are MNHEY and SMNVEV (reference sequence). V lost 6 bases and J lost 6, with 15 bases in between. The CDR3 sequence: CASRVGVGGQPQHF. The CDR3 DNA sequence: TGTGCCAGCAGGGTCGGCGTCGGGGGTCAGCCCCAGCATTTT.

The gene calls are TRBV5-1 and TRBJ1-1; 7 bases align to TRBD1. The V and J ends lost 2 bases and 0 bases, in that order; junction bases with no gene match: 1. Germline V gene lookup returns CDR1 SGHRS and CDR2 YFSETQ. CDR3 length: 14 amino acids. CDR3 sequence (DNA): TGCGCCAGCAGCTTCGGGACAGTGAACACTGAAGCTTTCTTT. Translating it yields CASSFGTVNTEAFF.

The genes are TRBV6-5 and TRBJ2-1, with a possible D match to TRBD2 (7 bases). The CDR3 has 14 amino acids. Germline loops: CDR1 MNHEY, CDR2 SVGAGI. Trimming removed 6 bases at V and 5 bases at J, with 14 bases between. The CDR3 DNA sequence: TGTGCCAGCAGGATAACCGGGGGGCACAATGAGCAGTTCTTC. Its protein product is CASRITGGHNEQFF.

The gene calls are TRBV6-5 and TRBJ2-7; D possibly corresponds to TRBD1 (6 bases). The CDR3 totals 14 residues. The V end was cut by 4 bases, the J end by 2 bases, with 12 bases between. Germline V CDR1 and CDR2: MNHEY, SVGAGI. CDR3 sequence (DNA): TGTGCCAGCAGTTTCCGGGACAATACCTACGAGCAGTACTTC. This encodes CASSFRDNTYEQYF.

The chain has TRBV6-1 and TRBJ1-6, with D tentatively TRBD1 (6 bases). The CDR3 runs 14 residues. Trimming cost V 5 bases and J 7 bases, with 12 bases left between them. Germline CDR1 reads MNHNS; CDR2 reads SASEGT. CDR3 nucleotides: TGTGCCAGCAGTTATACAGGGCTAAATTCACCCCTCCACTTT. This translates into CASSYTGLNSPLHF.

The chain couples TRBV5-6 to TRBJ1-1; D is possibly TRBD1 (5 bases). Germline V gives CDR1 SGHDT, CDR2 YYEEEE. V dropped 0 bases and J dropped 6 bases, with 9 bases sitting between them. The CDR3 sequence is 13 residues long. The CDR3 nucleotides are TGTGCCAGCAGCTTGGTACAGGTTCCTGAAGCTTTCTTT. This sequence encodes CASSLVQVPEAFF.

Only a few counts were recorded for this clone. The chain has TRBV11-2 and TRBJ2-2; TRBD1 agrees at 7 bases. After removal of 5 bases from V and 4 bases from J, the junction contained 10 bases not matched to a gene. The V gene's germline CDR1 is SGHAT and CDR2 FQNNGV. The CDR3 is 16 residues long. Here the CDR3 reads CASSNRQGRVTGELFF. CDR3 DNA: TGTGCCAGCAGCAACCGACAGGGTAGGGTCACCGGGGAGCTGTTTTTT.

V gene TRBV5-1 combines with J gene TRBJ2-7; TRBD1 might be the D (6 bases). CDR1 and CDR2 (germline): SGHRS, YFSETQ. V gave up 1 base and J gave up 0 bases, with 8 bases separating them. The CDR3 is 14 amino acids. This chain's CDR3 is CASSLTGSSYEQYV. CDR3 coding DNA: TGCGCCAGCAGCTTGACAGGGAGCTCCTACGAGCAGTACGTC.

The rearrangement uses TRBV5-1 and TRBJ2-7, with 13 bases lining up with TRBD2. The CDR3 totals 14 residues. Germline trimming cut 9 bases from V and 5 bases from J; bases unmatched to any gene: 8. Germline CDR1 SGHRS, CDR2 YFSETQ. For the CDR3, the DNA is TGCGCCACCCAGACTAGCGGGGGGTCTAACGAGCAGTACTTC. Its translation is CATQTSGGSNEQYF.

For the CDR3, the DNA is TGTGCCAGCAGCTATACTAGCGGGGGATCCTACGAGCAGTACGTC. The encoded protein is CASSYTSGGSYEQYV. The rearrangement links TRBV6-5 to TRBJ2-7, with 11 bases that match TRBD2. The V segment lost 6 bases and the J segment 1 base; nucleotides outside the gene matches: 5. Germline CDR1 MNHEY, CDR2 SVGAGI. The CDR3 has 15 amino acids.

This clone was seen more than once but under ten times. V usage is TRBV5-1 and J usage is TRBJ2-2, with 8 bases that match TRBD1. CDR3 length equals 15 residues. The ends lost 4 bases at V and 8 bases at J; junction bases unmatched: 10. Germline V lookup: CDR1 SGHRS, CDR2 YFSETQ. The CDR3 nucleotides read TGCGCCAGCAGCAGCTGGACAGGGCATCCGGGGGAGCTGTTTTTT. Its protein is CASSSWTGHPGELFF.

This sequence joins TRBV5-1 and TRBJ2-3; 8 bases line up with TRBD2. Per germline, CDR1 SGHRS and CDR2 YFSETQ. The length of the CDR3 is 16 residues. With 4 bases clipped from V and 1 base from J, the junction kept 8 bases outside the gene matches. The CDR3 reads CASSPRGSGGTDTQYF. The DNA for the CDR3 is TGCGCCAGCAGCCCCCGAGGTAGCGGGGGCACAGATACGCAGTATTTT. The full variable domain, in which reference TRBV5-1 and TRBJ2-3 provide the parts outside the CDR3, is KAGVTQTPRYLIKTRGQQVTLSCSPISGHRSVSWYQQTPGQGLQFLFEYFSETQRNKGNFPGRFSGRQFSNSRSEMNVSTLELGDSALYLCASSPRGSGGTDTQYFGPGTRLTVL.

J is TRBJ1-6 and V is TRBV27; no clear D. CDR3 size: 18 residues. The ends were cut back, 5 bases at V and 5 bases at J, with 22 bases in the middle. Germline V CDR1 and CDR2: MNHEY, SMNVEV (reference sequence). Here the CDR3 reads CASSPNRPGNPDNSPLHF. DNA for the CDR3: TGTGCCAGCAGTCCAAATCGGCCCGGGAACCCGGATAATTCACCCCTCCACTTT.

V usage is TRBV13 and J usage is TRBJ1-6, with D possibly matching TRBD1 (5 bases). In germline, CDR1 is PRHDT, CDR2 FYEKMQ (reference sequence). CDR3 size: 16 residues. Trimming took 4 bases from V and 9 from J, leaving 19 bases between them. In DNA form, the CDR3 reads TGTGCCAGCAGCTCCGAGCGGGACCAGATTGGTTCACCCCTCCACTTT. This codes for CASSSERDQIGSPLHF.

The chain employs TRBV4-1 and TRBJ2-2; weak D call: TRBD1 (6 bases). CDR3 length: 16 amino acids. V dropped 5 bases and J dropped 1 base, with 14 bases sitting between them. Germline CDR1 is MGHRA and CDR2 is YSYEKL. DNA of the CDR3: TGCGCCAGCAGCGCTACGAGAGGGGGGAACACCGGGGAGCTGTTTTTT. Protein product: CASSATRGGNTGELFF.

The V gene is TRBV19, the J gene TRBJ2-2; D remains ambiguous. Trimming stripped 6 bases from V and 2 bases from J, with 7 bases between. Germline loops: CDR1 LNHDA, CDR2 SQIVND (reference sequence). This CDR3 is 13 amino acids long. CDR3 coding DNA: TGTGCCAGTAGATCAGTTAACACCGGGGAGCTGTTTTTT. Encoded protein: CASRSVNTGELFF. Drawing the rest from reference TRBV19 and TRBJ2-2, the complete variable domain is DGGITQSPKYLFRKEGQNVTLSCEQNLNHDAMYWYRQDPGQGLRLIYYSQIVNDFQKGDIAEGYSVSREKKESFPLTVTSAQKNPTAFYLCASRSVNTGELFFGEGSRLTVL.

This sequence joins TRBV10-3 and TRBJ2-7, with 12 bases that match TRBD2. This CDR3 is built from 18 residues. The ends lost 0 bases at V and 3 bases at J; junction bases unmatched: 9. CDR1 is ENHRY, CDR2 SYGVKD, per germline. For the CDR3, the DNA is TGTGCCATCAGTGAGTCCGGACTAGCGGGGATAGCTCTCTACGAGCAGTACTTC. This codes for CAISESGLAGIALYEQYF.